The rows below give T cell receptor beta chains drawn from one sample of a study of blood T cell repertoires in COVID-19. Profiling relied on immunoSEQ multiplex PCR, and the TCRdb table lists in-frame clones only, not all of them. The sample has about 300,000 clones, approximately 90% seen once. Sequenced material: PBMCs or T cells enriched from blood (not recorded which). The receptors shown here come from a young man who had recovered from COVID-19. CDR3s include the opening cysteine and the closing phenylalanine or tryptophan. Fields, in order: V gene, J gene, D gene, clone size, CDR3 DNA, CDR3 protein. A D gene is named only where the DNA matches it firmly. Where a row states a size, it is once, few, many or the class of an expanded clone; other rows omit it.

TRBV7-9,TRBJ1-4,NA,NA,TGTGCCAGCAGCTTAAACTTCCAGCGTAATGAAAAACTGTTTTTT,CASSLNFQRNEKLFF
TRBV7-8,TRBJ1-4,NA,NA,TGTGCCAGCAGCGGGGGCGGTGAAAAACTGTTTTTT,CASSGGGEKLFF
TRBV24-1,TRBJ1-1,NA,NA,TGTGCCACCAGTGCCCCGAGGGCAGATGAAGCTTTCTTT,CATSAPRADEAFF
TRBV4-1,TRBJ1-5,NA,NA,TGCGCCAGCAGCCAATTGGGGGCAGGGATTAACGGGCAGCCCCAGCATTTT,CASSQLGAGINGQPQHF
TRBV7-9,TRBJ1-5,TRBD1,few,TGTGCCAGCAGCCGACAGGGGGTAGGAGGCAATCAGCCCCAGCATTTT,CASSRQGVGGNQPQHF
TRBV6-1,TRBJ2-5,TRBD2,few,TGTGCCAGCAGTGAATCCCCAGCGGGAGGGCAGGAGACCCAGTACTTC,CASSESPAGGQETQYF
TRBV6-5,TRBJ1-1,NA,NA,TGTGCCAGCAGTTACCTTCCAGGGTTTGACACTGAAGCTTTCTTT,CASSYLPGFDTEAFF
TRBV11-2,TRBJ1-5,NA,NA,TGTGCCAGCAGCTTAGATAGGCGGCAGCCCCAGCATTTT,CASSLDRRQPQHF
TRBV2,TRBJ2-7,TRBD1,once,TGTGCCAGCTTGACAGGGATGAGATACGAGCAGTACTTC,CASLTGMRYEQYF
TRBV27,TRBJ2-3,NA,NA,TGTGCCAGCGTACCCCTATTCACAGATACGCAGTATTTT,CASVPLFTDTQYF
TRBV7-9,TRBJ2-3,TRBD2,NA,TGTGCCAGCAGCTTGGGACTAGCGGACACAGATACGCAGTATTTT,CASSLGLADTDTQYF
TRBV7-9,TRBJ1-4,TRBD1,NA,TGTGCCAGCAGCTCAGACAGGGTTGCAACTAATGAAAAACTGTTTTTT,CASSSDRVATNEKLFF
TRBV12-3/TRBV12-4,TRBJ2-7,NA,NA,TGTGCCAGCAGCTTTGGCCACTACGAGCAGTACTTC,CASSFGHYEQYF
TRBV19,TRBJ1-1,NA,once,TGTGCCAGTAGTCCGACAGGTCCTGAAGCTTTCTTT,CASSPTGPEAFF
TRBV27,TRBJ2-1,NA,NA,TGTGCCAGCAGTCACCACAGGGAAAATGAGCAGTTCTTC,CASSHHRENEQFF
TRBV27,TRBJ1-6,TRBD1,NA,TGTGCCAGCAGTTGGGGGGACAGGGCAAATTCACCCCTCCACTTT,CASSWGDRANSPLHF
TRBV5-3,TRBJ2-5,TRBD2,NA,TGTGCCAGAAGCTCGGAAGCGGGAACTCAAGAGACCCAGTACTTC,CARSSEAGTQETQYF
TRBV29-1,TRBJ2-5,TRBD1,NA,TGCAGCGTTGAGACAGGGGGCGCGGGGACCCAGTACTTC,CSVETGGAGTQYF
TRBV27,TRBJ2-6,NA,NA,TGTGCCAGCAGTTTTGCGCGCGGGGCCAACGTCCTGACTTTC,CASSFARGANVLTF
TRBV2,TRBJ2-7,TRBD2,once,TGTGCCAGCAGTCGCACTAGCGGGAGGGCCCCCGAGCAGTACTTC,CASSRTSGRAPEQYF
TRBV2,TRBJ2-2,NA,NA,TGTGCCAGCAGTGAAGCAGGGGGTAGGACCGGGGAGCTGTTTTTT,CASSEAGGRTGELFF
TRBV7-2,TRBJ2-4,NA,NA,TGTGCCAGCAGCGGAACCTTAGCGGCTCTAGCCAAAAACATTCAGTACTTC,CASSGTLAALAKNIQYF
TRBV2,TRBJ2-5,NA,NA,TGTGCCAGCCATCCGGGACATAGCCAAGAGACCCAGTACTTC,CASHPGHSQETQYF
TRBV25-1,TRBJ2-1,TRBD2,few,TGTGCCAGGGGGACTAGCGGGAGTAATGAGCAGTTCTTC,CARGTSGSNEQFF
TRBV11-2,TRBJ1-6,NA,NA,TGTGCCAGCAGCTTACAGGTCCGGACAGATAATTCACCCCTCCACTTT,CASSLQVRTDNSPLHF
TRBV6-1,TRBJ2-1,TRBD2,NA,TGTGCCAGCAGTGAAGCGTACGGTAGCGGGGGGATTTACAATGAGCAGTTCTTC,CASSEAYGSGGIYNEQFF
TRBV10-1,TRBJ2-5,NA,NA,TGCGCCAGCAGTGAGTCGAGAACCTCCGGGGAGACCCAGTACTTC,CASSESRTSGETQYF
TRBV10-3,TRBJ2-3,TRBD2,once,TGTGCCATCAGTGGGGGACTAGCGGGCCGGAGCGAAGATACGCAGTATTTT,CAISGGLAGRSEDTQYF
TRBV5-6,TRBJ2-2,TRBD2,NA,TGTGCCAGCAGCTTGGAACTAGCGGGAGGAAACACCGGGGAGCTGTTTTTT,CASSLELAGGNTGELFF
TRBV6-5,TRBJ1-5,TRBD1,NA,TGTGCCAGCAGAGAGGACAGGCAACAACAACGGCCCCAGCATTTT,CASREDRQQQRPQHF
TRBV5-1,TRBJ2-7,NA,once,TGCGCCAGCAGCCCGACCATATCGGGCGAGCAGTACTTC,CASSPTISGEQYF
TRBV9,TRBJ2-7,TRBD1,NA,TGTGCCAGCAGCGGCGCCGCGACAGGGACCTACGAGCAGTACTTC,CASSGAATGTYEQYF
TRBV6-4,TRBJ1-2,TRBD1,few,TGTGCCAGCAGTGACCCGGGACAGGGGGTCAACGGCTACACCTTC,CASSDPGQGVNGYTF
TRBV6-1,TRBJ2-7,NA,NA,TGTGCCAGCAGTGAAGCGAGTACCTACGAGCAGTACTTC,CASSEASTYEQYF
TRBV6-4,TRBJ2-1,TRBD2,NA,TGTGCCAGCAGTCGGACTAGCGGGAGGTCGACCTACAATGAGCAGTTCTTC,CASSRTSGRSTYNEQFF
TRBV19,TRBJ2-7,TRBD2,NA,TGTGCCAGTAGTATACAAAGCGGGGTCGAGCAGTACTTC,CASSIQSGVEQYF
TRBV5-5,TRBJ1-3,NA,NA,TGTGCCAGCAGCTTGGTTCGTCAGGCCTCTGGAAACACCATATATTTT,CASSLVRQASGNTIYF
TRBV7-6,TRBJ2-2,NA,NA,TGTGCCAGCAGCATTCAGGGGACCGGGGAGCTGTTTTTT,CASSIQGTGELFF
TRBV12-5,TRBJ1-4,TRBD1,NA,TGTGCTAGTGGTTTGGTACTGAATGTCCTCGGACAGGGCGAGACAAAACTGTTTTTT,CASGLVLNVLGQGETKLFF